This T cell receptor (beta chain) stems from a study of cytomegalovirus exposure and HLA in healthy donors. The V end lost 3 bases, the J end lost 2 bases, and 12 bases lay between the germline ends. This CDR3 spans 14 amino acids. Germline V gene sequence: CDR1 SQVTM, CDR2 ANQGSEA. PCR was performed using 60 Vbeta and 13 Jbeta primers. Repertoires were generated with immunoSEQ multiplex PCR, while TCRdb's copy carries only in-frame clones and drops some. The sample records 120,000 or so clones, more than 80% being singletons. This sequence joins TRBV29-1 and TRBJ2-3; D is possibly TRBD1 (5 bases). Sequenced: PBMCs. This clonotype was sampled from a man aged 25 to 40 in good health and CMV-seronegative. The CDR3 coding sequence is TGCAGCGTTGACTCGACAGCACTCACAGATACGCAGTATTTT. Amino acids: CSVDSTALTDTQYF.